This T cell receptor (beta chain) was profiled in a study of low-dose radiotherapy and immunotherapy resistance in tumors. Across the whole study: Per fraction, Cohort 1 was given 0.5 Gy every 2 weeks, for a total of 6.5 Gy. Dosing of intravenous cyclophosphamide at 200 mg/m2 occurred every two weeks and took place one day prior to radiation and immunotherapy.

Alpha and beta chains were covered, as first-strand cDNA relied on TRAV- and TRBV-specific primers. Amplification of TCRs used a constant-region primer and V-primer adapter for 20 PCR cycles. Isolated mRNA underwent amplification by in vitro transcription. TCRdb processed the reads anew with MiXCR; each CDR3 protein has one entry. This table holds 5,000 to 7,000 distinct CDR3 sequences, approximately 64% found once. Trimming removed 4 bases from V and 4 bases from J, with 15 bases in between. Germline assignment: CDR1 LGHDT and CDR2 YNNKEL (reference sequence). This CDR3 spans 15 amino acids. All eligible patients presented with advanced solid tumors that contained no tumor-infiltrating lymphocytes.

V is TRBV3-1 and J is TRBJ2-3, with D tentatively TRBD2 (6 bases). The receptor was derived from a human donor with advanced metastatic prostate, ovarian, gallbladder or colorectal cancer (not recorded which). This table probably holds off-target reads from a library built for another chain. This CDR3 reads CASSPGPRGADTQYF. As DNA, the CDR3 is TGTGCCAGCAGCCCCGGTCCTCGCGGGGCAGATACGCAGTATTTT.